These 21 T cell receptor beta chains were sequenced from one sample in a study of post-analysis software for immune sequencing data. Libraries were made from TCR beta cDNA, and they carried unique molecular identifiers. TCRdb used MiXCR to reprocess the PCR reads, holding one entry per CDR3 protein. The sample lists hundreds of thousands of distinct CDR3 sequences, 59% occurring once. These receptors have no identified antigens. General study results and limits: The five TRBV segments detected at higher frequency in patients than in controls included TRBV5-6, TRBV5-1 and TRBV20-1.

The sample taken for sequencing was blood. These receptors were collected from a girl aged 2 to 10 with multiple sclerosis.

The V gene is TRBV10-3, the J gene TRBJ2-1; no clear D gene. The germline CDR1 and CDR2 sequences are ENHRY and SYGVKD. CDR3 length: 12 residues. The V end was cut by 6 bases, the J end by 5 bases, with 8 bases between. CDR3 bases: TGTGCCATCAGGGTAATGAACAATGAGCAGTTCTTC. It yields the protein CAIRVMNNEQFF.

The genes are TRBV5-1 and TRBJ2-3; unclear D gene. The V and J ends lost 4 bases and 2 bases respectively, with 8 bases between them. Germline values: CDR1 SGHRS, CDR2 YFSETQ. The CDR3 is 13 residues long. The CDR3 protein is CASSGVTTDTQYF. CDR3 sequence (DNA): TGCGCCAGCAGCGGGGTAACCACAGATACGCAGTATTTT.

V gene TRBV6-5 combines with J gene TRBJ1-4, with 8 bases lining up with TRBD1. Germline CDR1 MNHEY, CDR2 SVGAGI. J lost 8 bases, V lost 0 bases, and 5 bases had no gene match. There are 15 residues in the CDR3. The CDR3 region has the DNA TGTGCCAGCAGTTACTCGACAGGGGAGCCAGAAAAACTGTTTTTT. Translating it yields CASSYSTGEPEKLFF.

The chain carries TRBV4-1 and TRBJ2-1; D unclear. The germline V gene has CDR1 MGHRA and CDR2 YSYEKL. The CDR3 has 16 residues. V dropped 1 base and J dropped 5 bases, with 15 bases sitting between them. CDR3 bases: TGCGCCAGCAGCCAAGGTCTCTTGGCCCCTAACAATGAGCAGTTCTTC. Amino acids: CASSQGLLAPNNEQFF.

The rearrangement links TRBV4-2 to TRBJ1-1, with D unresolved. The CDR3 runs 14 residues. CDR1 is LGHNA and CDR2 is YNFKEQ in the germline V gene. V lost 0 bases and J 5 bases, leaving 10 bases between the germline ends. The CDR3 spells CASSQEPGGTEAFF. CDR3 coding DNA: TGTGCCAGCAGCCAAGAGCCGGGAGGGACTGAAGCTTTCTTT.

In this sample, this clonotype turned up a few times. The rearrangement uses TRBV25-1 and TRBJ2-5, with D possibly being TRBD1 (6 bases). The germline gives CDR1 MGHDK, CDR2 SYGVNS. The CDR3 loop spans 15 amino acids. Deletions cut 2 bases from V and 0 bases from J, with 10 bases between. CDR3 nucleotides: TGTGCCAGCAGTGAACTAACAGGGAACCAAGAGACCCAGTACTTC. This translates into CASSELTGNQETQYF. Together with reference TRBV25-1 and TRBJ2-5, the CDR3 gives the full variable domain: EADIYQTPRYLVIGTGKKITLECSQTMGHDKMYWYQQDPGMELHLIHYSYGVNSTEKGDLSSESTVSRIRTEHFPLTLESARPSHTSQYLCASSELTGNQETQYFGPGTRLLVL.

CDR3 nucleotides: TGCGCCAGCAGCCAACCTTCCGAGGGAGATACGCAGTATTTT. Its translation: CASSQPSEGDTQYF. The chain is built from TRBV5-1 and TRBJ2-3, with D perhaps TRBD2 (5 bases). The V gene's germline CDR1 is SGHRS and CDR2 YFSETQ. The CDR3 runs to 14 residues. V was trimmed by 4 bases and J by 5 bases, leaving 14 bases between them.

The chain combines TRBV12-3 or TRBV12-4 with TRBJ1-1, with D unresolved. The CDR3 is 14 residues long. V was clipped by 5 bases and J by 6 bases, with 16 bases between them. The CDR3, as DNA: TGTGCCAGCAGTAGAAATGGACCCGAACCTGAAGCTTTCTTT. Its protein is CASSRNGPEPEAFF.

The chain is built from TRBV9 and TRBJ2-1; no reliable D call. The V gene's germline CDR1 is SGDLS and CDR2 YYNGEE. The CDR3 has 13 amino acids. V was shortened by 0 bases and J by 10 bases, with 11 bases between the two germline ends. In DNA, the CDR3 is TGTGCCAGCAGCGTAGGGCTCGGAGACGAGCAGTTCTTC. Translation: CASSVGLGDEQFF. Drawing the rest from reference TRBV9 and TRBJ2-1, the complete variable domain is DSGVTQTPKHLITATGQRVTLRCSPRSGDLSVYWYQQSLDQGLQFLIQYYNGEERAKGNILERFSAQQFPDLHSELNLSSLELGDSALYFCASSVGLGDEQFFGPGTRLTVL.

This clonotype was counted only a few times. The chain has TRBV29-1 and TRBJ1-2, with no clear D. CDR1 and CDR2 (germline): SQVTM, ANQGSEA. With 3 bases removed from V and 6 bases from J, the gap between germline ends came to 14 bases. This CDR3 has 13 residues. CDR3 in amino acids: CSVETTLGDGYTF. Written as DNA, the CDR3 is TGCAGCGTTGAGACGACCCTTGGGGATGGCTACACCTTC.

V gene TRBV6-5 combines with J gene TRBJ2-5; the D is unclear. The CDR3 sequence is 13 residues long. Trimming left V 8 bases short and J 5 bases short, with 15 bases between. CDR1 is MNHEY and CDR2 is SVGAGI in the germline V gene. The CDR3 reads CASGSDGRETQYF. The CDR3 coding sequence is TGTGCCAGCGGCTCGGACGGCAGGGAGACCCAGTACTTC.

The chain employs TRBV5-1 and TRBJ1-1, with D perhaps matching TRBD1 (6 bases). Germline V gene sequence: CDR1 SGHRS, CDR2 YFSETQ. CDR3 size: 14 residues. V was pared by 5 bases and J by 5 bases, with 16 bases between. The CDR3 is CASSSRGEWTEAFF. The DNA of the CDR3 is TGCGCCAGCAGTTCTAGGGGGGAGTGGACTGAAGCTTTCTTT.

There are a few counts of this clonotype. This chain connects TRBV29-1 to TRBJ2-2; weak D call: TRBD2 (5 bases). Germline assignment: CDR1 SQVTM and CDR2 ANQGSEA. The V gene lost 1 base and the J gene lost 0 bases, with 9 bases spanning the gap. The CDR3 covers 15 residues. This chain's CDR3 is CSVEGTRTNTGELFF. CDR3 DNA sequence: TGCAGCGTTGAAGGGACTCGTACGAACACCGGGGAGCTGTTTTTT.

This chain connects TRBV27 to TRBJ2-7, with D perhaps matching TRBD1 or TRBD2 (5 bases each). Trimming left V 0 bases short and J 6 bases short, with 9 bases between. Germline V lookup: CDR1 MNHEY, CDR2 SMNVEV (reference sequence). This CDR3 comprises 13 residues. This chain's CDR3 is CASSLSNGGEQYF. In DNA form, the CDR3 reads TGTGCCAGCAGTTTATCCAATGGGGGCGAGCAGTACTTC.

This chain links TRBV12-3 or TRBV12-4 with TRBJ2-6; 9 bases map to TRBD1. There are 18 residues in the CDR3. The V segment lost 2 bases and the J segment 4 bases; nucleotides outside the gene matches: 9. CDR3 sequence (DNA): TGTGCCAGCAGTTTAACTCCGGGACAGGGTACAGGGGCCAACGTCCTGACTTTC. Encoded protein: CASSLTPGQGTGANVLTF.

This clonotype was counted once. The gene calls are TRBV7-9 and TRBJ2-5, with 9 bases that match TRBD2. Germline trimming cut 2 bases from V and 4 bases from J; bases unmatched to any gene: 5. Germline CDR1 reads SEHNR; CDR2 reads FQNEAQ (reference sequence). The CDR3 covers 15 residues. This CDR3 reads CASSLRLAGVETQYF. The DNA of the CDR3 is TGTGCCAGCAGCTTAAGGTTAGCGGGAGTAGAGACCCAGTACTTC.

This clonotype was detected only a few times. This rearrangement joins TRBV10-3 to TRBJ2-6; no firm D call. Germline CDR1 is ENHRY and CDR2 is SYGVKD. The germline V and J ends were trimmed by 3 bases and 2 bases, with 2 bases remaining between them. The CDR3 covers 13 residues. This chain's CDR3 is CAISDTGANVLTF. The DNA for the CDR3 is TGTGCCATCAGTGACACTGGGGCCAACGTCCTGACTTTC.

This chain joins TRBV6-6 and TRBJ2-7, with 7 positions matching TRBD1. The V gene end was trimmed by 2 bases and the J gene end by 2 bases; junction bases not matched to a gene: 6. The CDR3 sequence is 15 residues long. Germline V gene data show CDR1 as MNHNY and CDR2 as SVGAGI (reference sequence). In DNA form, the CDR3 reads TGTGCCAGCAGTTACGACAGGGTCATTCCCTACGAGCAGTACTTC. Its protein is CASSYDRVIPYEQYF.

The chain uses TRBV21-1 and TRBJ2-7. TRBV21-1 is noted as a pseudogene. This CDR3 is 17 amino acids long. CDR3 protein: CASSKAGAARSSYEQYF. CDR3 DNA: TGTGCCAGCAGCAAAGCAGGAGCAGCGCGGAGCTCCTACGAGCAGTACTTC.

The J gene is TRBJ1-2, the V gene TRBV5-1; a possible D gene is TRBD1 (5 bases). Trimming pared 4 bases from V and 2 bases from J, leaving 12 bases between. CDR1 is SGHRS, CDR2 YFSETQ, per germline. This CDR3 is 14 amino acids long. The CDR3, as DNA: TGCGCCAGCAGCAGAGACAGACTCAACTATGGCTACACCTTC. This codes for CASSRDRLNYGYTF.

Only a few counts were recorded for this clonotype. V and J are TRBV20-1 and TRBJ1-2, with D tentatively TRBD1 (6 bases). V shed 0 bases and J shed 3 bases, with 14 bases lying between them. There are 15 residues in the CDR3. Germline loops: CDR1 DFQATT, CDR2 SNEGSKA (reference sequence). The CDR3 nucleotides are TGCAGTGCTAGAGATCACGCAGGGGTTGACTATGGCTACACCTTC. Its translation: CSARDHAGVDYGYTF.